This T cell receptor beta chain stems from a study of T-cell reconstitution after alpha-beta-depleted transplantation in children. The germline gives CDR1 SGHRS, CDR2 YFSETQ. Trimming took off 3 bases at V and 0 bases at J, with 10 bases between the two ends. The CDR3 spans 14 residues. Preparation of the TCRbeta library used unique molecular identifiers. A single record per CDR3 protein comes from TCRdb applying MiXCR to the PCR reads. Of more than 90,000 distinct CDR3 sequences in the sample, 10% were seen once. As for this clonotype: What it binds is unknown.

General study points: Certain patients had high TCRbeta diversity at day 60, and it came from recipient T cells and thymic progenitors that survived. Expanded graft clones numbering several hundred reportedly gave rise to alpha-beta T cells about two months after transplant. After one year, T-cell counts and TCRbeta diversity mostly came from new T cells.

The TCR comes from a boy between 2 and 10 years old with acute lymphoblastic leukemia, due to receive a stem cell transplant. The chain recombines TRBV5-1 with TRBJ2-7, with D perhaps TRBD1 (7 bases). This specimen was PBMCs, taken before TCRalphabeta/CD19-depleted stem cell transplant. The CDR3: CASSWGDSSYEQYF. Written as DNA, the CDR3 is TGCGCCAGCAGCTGGGGGGACAGCTCCTACGAGCAGTACTTC.